The 12 T cell receptor beta chains listed next were all sequenced from one sample in a study of blood T cell repertoires in COVID-19. Method: immunoSEQ multiplex PCR; TCRdb's copy keeps in-frame clones and lacks some. This sample has approximately 30,000 clones, with around 73% found just once. The sequencing sample was made of peripheral blood. The source of these receptors is a woman in her fifties or sixties with acute or convalescent COVID-19.

This clone appeared once. The rearrangement joins TRBV7-2 to TRBJ2-2; 7 nucleotides align to TRBD1. Per the germline V gene, CDR1 is SGHTA and CDR2 is FQGNSA. Unmatched junction bases numbered 3, after V lost 6 bases and J lost 2 bases. CDR3 length: 14 amino acids. CDR3 in amino acids: CASRGTVNTGELFF. The CDR3 DNA reads TGTGCCAGCAGGGGGACAGTTAACACCGGGGAGCTGTTTTTT.

Note on this clone: One end of the junction does not line up with germline, which may come from a read error. V usage is TRBV7-3 and J usage is TRBJ2-7; 8 nucleotides align to TRBD1. The germline V gene has CDR1 SGHTA and CDR2 FQGTGA. The CDR3 sequence is 13 residues long. The CDR3 spells CASSLTGGYEQYF. CDR3 DNA: TGTGCCAGCAGCCTAACAGGGGGATACGAGCAGTACTTC.

V and J are TRBV28 and TRBJ1-4; TRBD1 agrees at 8 bases. The ends lost 6 bases at V and 8 bases at J; junction bases unmatched: 8. This CDR3 has 14 residues. Germline V gene sequence: CDR1 MDHEN, CDR2 SYDVKM. The CDR3 loop reads CASSAGTGYEKLFF. Here the CDR3 DNA reads TGTGCCAGCAGCGCAGGGACAGGATACGAAAAACTGTTTTTT.

This chain joins TRBV7-3 and TRBJ1-1; tentatively, D is TRBD1 (5 bases). The CDR3 has 13 amino acids. Germline V gene sequence: CDR1 SGHTA, CDR2 FQGTGA. V was trimmed by 5 bases and J by 0 bases, leaving 7 bases between them. The CDR3 spells CASSAGLNTEAFF. DNA for the CDR3: TGTGCCAGCAGCGCGGGGCTGAACACTGAAGCTTTCTTT.

This clone was seen once. The chain joins TRBV7-9 to TRBJ2-7; the D gene is possibly TRBD1 (5 bases). V was trimmed by 5 bases and J by 0 bases, leaving 8 bases between them. CDR1 SEHNR and CDR2 FQNEAQ come from the germline V gene (reference sequence). This CDR3 has 13 amino acids. The CDR3 loop reads CASSPQASYEQYF. The CDR3 bases are TGTGCCAGCAGCCCACAGGCCTCCTACGAGCAGTACTTC.

In its sample, this clone was seen a few times. This sequence joins TRBV19 and TRBJ1-2; D gene unclear. V was clipped by 5 bases and J by 8 bases, with 6 bases between them. This CDR3 is 10 amino acids long. CDR1 is LNHDA and CDR2 is SQIVND in the germline V gene (reference sequence). The CDR3, as DNA: TGTGCCAGTAGTGAGATAGGCTACACCTTC. It specifies CASSEIGYTF.

The DNA for the CDR3 is TGTGCCAGCAGCGCGGACAGACAAGAGACCCAGTACTTC. Translated, it gives CASSADRQETQYF. This sequence joins TRBV5-6 and TRBJ2-5; tentatively, D is TRBD1 (6 bases). The V end lost 4 bases, the J end lost 2 bases, and 9 bases lay between the germline ends. The CDR3 length is 13 residues. Germline V gene data show CDR1 as SGHDT and CDR2 as YYEEEE.

The chain employs TRBV23-1 and TRBJ2-3, with TRBD2 matching over 7 bases. TRBV23-1 is reported as an ORF; its role is uncertain. With V trimmed by 0 bases and J by 4 bases, 10 bases remained unmatched. The length of the CDR3 is 17 residues. The CDR3: CASSQSDRPAGADTQYF. As DNA, the CDR3 is TGCGCCAGCAGTCAATCTGACCGCCCCGCGGGGGCAGATACGCAGTATTTT.

This clone was observed a handful of times. The chain links TRBV3-1 (or the pseudogene TRBV3-2) to TRBJ2-1; TRBD2 matches 8 bases. Unmatched junction bases numbered 7, after V lost 2 bases and J lost 10 bases. Germline V lookup: CDR1 LGHDT, CDR2 YNNKEL (reference sequence). The CDR3 length is 14 residues. CDR3 nucleotide sequence: TGTGCCAGCAGCCAAAGCGGGGGCCTCAGAGAGCAGTTCTTC. This codes for CASSQSGGLREQFF.

The chain is built from TRBV19 and TRBJ1-2; TRBD1 is a possible D gene (5 bases). Trimming pared 4 bases from V and 4 bases from J, leaving 19 bases between. This CDR3 has 16 amino acids. The V gene's germline CDR1 is LNHDA and CDR2 SQIVND (reference sequence). The CDR3 region is CASSTSHSWGLYGYTF. The CDR3 coding sequence is TGTGCCAGTAGTACCTCCCACAGTTGGGGCCTCTATGGCTACACCTTC.

The sample holds a few counts of this clone. The chain recombines TRBV7-6 with TRBJ1-1; TRBD1 matches 7 bases. V shed 2 bases, J shed 1 base, and the junction held 19 bases outside the gene matches. The CDR3 length is 20 residues. Germline loops: CDR1 SGHVS, CDR2 FNYEAQ. The CDR3, as DNA: TGTGCCAGCAGCTTATCTCAGTCCGGCGACGACAGGGTTTCGAACACTGAAGCTTTCTTT. It encodes CASSLSQSGDDRVSNTEAFF.

This sequence joins TRBV24-1 and TRBJ2-2, with 7 positions matching TRBD1. The CDR3 spans 15 residues. Germline V gene lookup returns CDR1 KGHDR and CDR2 SFDVKD. Germline trimming cut 4 bases from V and 8 bases from J; bases unmatched to any gene: 9. DNA of the CDR3: TGTGCCACCAGTGACCCCTACAGGGGAGCGGGGGAGCTGTTTTTT. Protein sequence: CATSDPYRGAGELFF.